One sample yielded the 20 T cell receptor beta chains listed below, sequenced in a study of blood T cell repertoires in COVID-19. Sequenced by immunoSEQ multiplex PCR; TCRdb stores in-frame clones only, minus some. The sample lists about 160,000 clones, more than 75% occurring once. The material sequenced was peripheral blood. These receptors all come from a man in his forties with acute or convalescent COVID-19.

This clone was seen more than once but under ten times. The rearrangement links TRBV5-1 to TRBJ2-3; 12 nucleotides line up with TRBD2. With 1 base clipped from V and 5 bases from J, the junction kept 8 bases outside the gene matches. From germline, CDR1 is SGHRS and CDR2 YFSETQ. The CDR3 is 17 amino acids. The DNA for the CDR3 is TGCGCCAGCAGCTTGTACCTAGCGGGGGGGCCGGTAGATACGCAGTATTTT. Its protein is CASSLYLAGGPVDTQYF.

V and J are TRBV5-1 and TRBJ2-2, with D unresolved. CDR1 is SGHRS, CDR2 YFSETQ, per germline. V was trimmed by 1 base and J by 1 base, leaving 8 bases between them. This CDR3 is built from 15 residues. CDR3 sequence (DNA): TGCGCCAGCAGCTTGTTAACGGTGAACACCGGGGAGCTGTTTTTT. This sequence encodes CASSLLTVNTGELFF.

J is TRBJ1-2 and V is TRBV2; 8 positions match TRBD1. The ends lost 6 bases at V and 6 bases at J; junction bases unmatched: 3. Germline lookup yields CDR1 SNHLY and CDR2 FYNNEI. This CDR3 is built from 12 residues. The CDR3 DNA reads as TGTGCCAGCAGGCAGGGGGCAGATGGCTACACCTTC. Encoded protein: CASRQGADGYTF.

The chain has TRBV7-3 and TRBJ2-1; 8 bases map to TRBD2. Germline V gene sequence: CDR1 SGHTA, CDR2 FQGTGA. The CDR3 runs 14 residues. Unmatched junction bases numbered 5, after V lost 2 bases and J lost 8 bases. The CDR3 coding sequence is TGTGCCAGCAGCTTAGCGGGGGGTAGGGATGAGCAGTTCTTC. This encodes CASSLAGGRDEQFF.

The chain recombines TRBV20-1 with TRBJ1-2; maybe TRBD1 (5 bases). Deletions cut 3 bases from V and 12 bases from J, with 11 bases between. Germline V gives CDR1 DFQATT, CDR2 SNEGSKA (reference sequence). This CDR3 spans 10 amino acids. The CDR3 spells CSARGQGHTF. DNA for the CDR3: TGCAGTGCTAGGGGGCAGGGCCACACCTTC.

The gene calls are TRBV6-5 and TRBJ1-1; 8 bases match TRBD1. This CDR3 region has 15 residues. V gave up 4 bases and J gave up 3 bases; unmatched junction bases: 7. Germline V gene data show CDR1 as MNHEY and CDR2 as SVGAGI. The CDR3 reads CASSLTVDRDTEAFF. The CDR3 DNA reads TGTGCCAGCAGTTTAACCGTGGACAGGGACACTGAAGCTTTCTTT.

This clone appeared once. The rearrangement links TRBV7-9 to TRBJ2-7; 8 nucleotides agree with TRBD1. CDR3 length equals 15 residues. Germline V lookup: CDR1 SEHNR, CDR2 FQNEAQ (reference sequence). The junction had 4 bases not matched to a gene; V was cut back by 3 bases and J by 0 bases. CDR3 coding DNA: TGTGCCAGCAGCTTCCGGACAGGGCTCTCCTACGAGCAGTACTTC. This translates into CASSFRTGLSYEQYF. Drawing the rest from reference TRBV7-9 and TRBJ2-7, the complete variable domain is DTGVSQNPRHKITKRGQNVTFRCDPISEHNRLYWYRQTLGQGPEFLTYFQNEAQLEKSRLLSDRFSAERPKGSFSTLEIQRTEQGDSAMYLCASSFRTGLSYEQYFGPGTRLTVT.

The chain has TRBV5-4 and TRBJ1-2; D unclear. The CDR3 contains 12 residues. V lost 0 bases and J 8 bases, leaving 8 bases between the germline ends. Per the germline V gene, CDR1 is SGHNT and CDR2 is YYREEE (reference sequence). The CDR3 sequence: CASSLDGLGYTF. The DNA for the CDR3 is TGTGCCAGCAGCTTGGACGGGTTGGGCTACACCTTC.

V gene TRBV6-1 combines with J gene TRBJ1-5; no clear D. This CDR3 contains 12 residues. The germline CDR1 and CDR2 sequences are MNHNS and SASEGT. The V end was cut by 0 bases, the J end by 5 bases, with 2 bases between. The CDR3 region is CASSEAYQPQHF. The CDR3 nucleotides are TGTGCCAGCAGTGAAGCCTATCAGCCCCAGCATTTT.

The genes are TRBV6-5 and TRBJ2-5, with TRBD1 matching 10 bases. V lost 7 bases, J lost 4 bases, and 9 bases stayed unmatched. Germline lookup yields CDR1 MNHEY and CDR2 SVGAGI. The CDR3 consists of 15 residues. CDR3 protein: CASTRQGAPGETQYF. The CDR3 coding sequence is TGTGCCAGCACTCGACAGGGGGCGCCGGGAGAGACCCAGTACTTC.

This clone was seen a handful of times. The rearrangement joins TRBV7-8 to TRBJ1-4; 7 bases line up with TRBD1. Germline CDR1 is SGHVS and CDR2 is FQNEAQ. V shed 5 bases, J shed 7 bases, and the junction held 10 bases outside the gene matches. The CDR3 is made up of 15 amino acids. The CDR3 coding sequence is TGTGCCAGCAGCCGGCGACAGGGACGGGGTGAAAAACTGTTTTTT. This gives the protein CASSRRQGRGEKLFF.

V is TRBV10-3 and J is TRBJ2-1; tentative D call: TRBD2 (6 bases). Trimming left V 8 bases short and J 5 bases short, with 16 bases between. The germline gives CDR1 ENHRY, CDR2 SYGVKD. This CDR3 has 14 residues. The CDR3 nucleotides read TGTGCCATCGGGGGACTGGGGCTTGACAATGAGCAGTTCTTC. Translation gives CAIGGLGLDNEQFF.

This chain uses TRBV6-5 with TRBJ1-2; weak D call: TRBD1 (5 bases). This CDR3 contains 11 residues. V was trimmed by 8 bases and J by 7 bases, leaving 11 bases between them. Germline V gene sequence: CDR1 MNHEY, CDR2 SVGAGI. DNA of the CDR3: TGTGCCAGCGCGGGGGTTGGTGGCTACACCTTC. The encoded protein is CASAGVGGYTF.

The rearrangement uses TRBV7-2 and TRBJ1-1; D perhaps matches TRBD1 (5 bases). The V gene lost 5 bases and the J gene lost 4 bases, with 14 bases spanning the gap. Germline V gene lookup returns CDR1 SGHTA and CDR2 FQGNSA. This CDR3 is built from 14 residues. The CDR3 sequence is CASSQWGESTEAFF. CDR3 DNA sequence: TGTGCCAGCAGCCAGTGGGGGGAGAGCACTGAAGCTTTCTTT.

J is TRBJ2-2 and V is TRBV30; D is perhaps TRBD2 (6 bases). The CDR3 is 12 amino acids. The ends were cut back, 3 bases at V and 6 bases at J, with 8 bases in the middle. The germline CDR1 and CDR2 sequences are GTSNPN and SVGIG (reference sequence). The CDR3 nucleotides read TGTGCCTGGAGGTGGGGGGCCGGGGAGCTGTTTTTT. Its protein product is CAWRWGAGELFF.

This chain links TRBV3-1 (or the pseudogene TRBV3-2) with TRBJ2-1, with 10 positions matching TRBD2. The CDR3 runs 15 residues. The trim removed 1 base at V and 9 bases at J, leaving 6 bases unmatched. The germline V gene has CDR1 LGHDT and CDR2 YNNKEL (reference sequence). CDR3 in DNA: TGTGCCAGCAGCCAAGCTAGCGGGGGACGGAGTGAGCAGTTCTTC. This encodes CASSQASGGRSEQFF.

This clone was seen only a few times. The genes are TRBV5-4 and TRBJ1-4; 10 bases align to TRBD1. This CDR3 region has 13 residues. The germline V gene has CDR1 SGHNT and CDR2 YYREEE (reference sequence). Unmatched junction bases numbered 1, after V lost 0 bases and J lost 11 bases. The CDR3 DNA reads TGTGCCAGCAGCTTGGAGGGACAGGGGAAACTGTTTTTT. Translation: CASSLEGQGKLFF.

V usage is TRBV5-1 and J usage is TRBJ2-5, with 11 bases aligning to TRBD1. CDR3 length: 15 amino acids. Trimming at V came to 4 bases and at J to 4 bases, leaving 6 bases not matched to a gene. Germline loops: CDR1 SGHRS, CDR2 YFSETQ. CDR3 region: CASSPGTGGGETQYF. The CDR3 nucleotides are TGCGCCAGCAGCCCCGGGACAGGGGGAGGAGAGACCCAGTACTTC.

The gene calls are TRBV2 and TRBJ1-3, with 9 bases fitting TRBD1. Germline V lookup: CDR1 SNHLY, CDR2 FYNNEI. This CDR3 comprises 15 residues. Losses at the gene ends were 6 bases for V and 4 bases for J; bases not matched to a gene: 7. The CDR3 loop is CASSRTGGVGNTIYF. The CDR3 DNA reads TGTGCCAGCAGCAGAACAGGGGGCGTAGGAAACACCATATATTTT.

J is TRBJ2-2 and V is TRBV19; 9 bases are shared with TRBD2. From germline, CDR1 is LNHDA and CDR2 SQIVND (reference sequence). The CDR3 extends over 17 amino acids. J was trimmed by 1 base and V by 1 base; bases with no gene match: 4. CDR3 amino acids: CASSIVGAGGNTGELFF. The CDR3, as DNA: TGTGCCAGTAGTATAGTAGGAGCGGGGGGGAACACCGGGGAGCTGTTTTTT.